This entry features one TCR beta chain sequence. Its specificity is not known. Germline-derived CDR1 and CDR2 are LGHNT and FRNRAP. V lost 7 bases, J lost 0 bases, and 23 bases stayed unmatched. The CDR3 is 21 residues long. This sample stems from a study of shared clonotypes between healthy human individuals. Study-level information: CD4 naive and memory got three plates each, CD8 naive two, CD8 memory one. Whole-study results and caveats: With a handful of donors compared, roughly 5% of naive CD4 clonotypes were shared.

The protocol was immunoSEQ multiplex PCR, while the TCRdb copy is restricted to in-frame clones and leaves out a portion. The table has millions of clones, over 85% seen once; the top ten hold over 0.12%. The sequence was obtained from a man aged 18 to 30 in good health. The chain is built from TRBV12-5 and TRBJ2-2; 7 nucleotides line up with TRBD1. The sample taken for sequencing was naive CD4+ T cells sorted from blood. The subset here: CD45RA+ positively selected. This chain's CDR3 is CASVPKGRDKFGQANTGELFF. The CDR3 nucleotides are TGTGCTAGTGTCCCCAAGGGCCGGGACAAATTTGGACAGGCGAACACCGGGGAGCTGTTTTTT.